A single sample is the source of the 24 T cell receptor beta chains below, sequenced in a study of T cell responses to AZD1222 COVID-19 vaccine. The assay was immunoSEQ multiplex PCR, and TCRdb's table has in-frame clones only and misses some. The sample lists 80,000 to 100,000 clones, roughly nine tenths occurring once. The sequenced sample was peripheral blood, obtained 28 days after the second AZD1222 dose. The receptors originated from an adult who received the AZD1222 COVID-19 vaccine.

The gene calls are TRBV18 and TRBJ2-7; no reliable D call. CDR1 and CDR2 (germline): KGHSH, LQKENI. V lost 3 bases and J lost 5, with 14 bases in between. The CDR3 covers 14 residues. The CDR3 region has the DNA TGTGCCAGCTCACCTCGTCAGACTCGGAACGAGCAGTACTTC. Its translation: CASSPRQTRNEQYF.

V and J are TRBV2 and TRBJ2-5, with 7 positions matching TRBD2. The ends lost 4 bases at V and 2 bases at J; junction bases unmatched: 4. The CDR3 sequence is 14 residues long. The germline gives CDR1 SNHLY, CDR2 FYNNEI. The CDR3 DNA reads as TGTGCCAGCAGTGCCTGGGAGGGGCAAGAGACCCAGTACTTC. Protein: CASSAWEGQETQYF.

The rearrangement uses TRBV5-1 and TRBJ1-1; weak D call: TRBD1 (5 bases). CDR1 is SGHRS and CDR2 is YFSETQ in the germline V gene. V lost 3 bases and J 1 base, leaving 16 bases between the germline ends. This CDR3 contains 16 residues. The CDR3 region has the DNA TGCGCCAGCAGCTCAGGGCAGGGCACCGGGAACACTGAAGCTTTCTTT. It translates to CASSSGQGTGNTEAFF.

The V and J genes are TRBV5-1 and TRBJ2-2, with 9 bases fitting TRBD1. Trimming removed 4 bases from V and 6 bases from J; junction bases left unmatched: 7. The V gene's germline CDR1 is SGHRS and CDR2 YFSETQ. The CDR3 has 15 amino acids. CDR3 in DNA: TGCGCCAGCAGCACAACAGGGGGCTCGGCCGGGGAGCTGTTTTTT. Amino acid sequence: CASSTTGGSAGELFF.

This chain connects TRBV18 to TRBJ2-1, with 8 bases matching TRBD1. Unmatched junction bases numbered 1, after V lost 4 bases and J lost 2 bases. The CDR3 is 14 amino acids. Germline V gene data show CDR1 as KGHSH and CDR2 as LQKENI. CDR3 region: CASSLQGAYNEQFF. The CDR3 DNA reads as TGTGCCAGCTCACTACAGGGGGCCTACAATGAGCAGTTCTTC.

This chain joins TRBV6-2 or TRBV6-3 and TRBJ2-7, with 8 bases lining up with TRBD2. V shed 6 bases, J shed 0 bases, and the junction held 4 bases outside the gene matches. Per the germline V gene, CDR1 is MNHEY and CDR2 is SVGEGT. This CDR3 contains 14 residues. Here the CDR3 DNA reads TGTGCCAGCAGCACGGGGGGGAGCTCCTACGAGCAGTACTTC. Protein product: CASSTGGSSYEQYF.

The V gene is TRBV25-1, the J gene TRBJ1-1; maybe TRBD1 (5 bases). The ends were cut back, 8 bases at V and 0 bases at J, with 13 bases in the middle. In germline, CDR1 is MGHDK, CDR2 SYGVNS. CDR3 size: 14 residues. The CDR3 bases are TGTGCCAGCGGGGGAGGACCGCTGAACACTGAAGCTTTCTTT. This translates into CASGGGPLNTEAFF.

This clone showed up just a few times. This chain links TRBV5-1 with TRBJ1-2; no reliable D call. CDR1 is SGHRS, CDR2 YFSETQ, per germline. This CDR3 has 15 amino acids. Deletions cut 3 bases from V and 3 bases from J, with 15 bases between. CDR3 sequence: CASSSTAMGDYGYTF. In DNA form, the CDR3 reads TGCGCCAGCAGCTCTACAGCGATGGGTGACTATGGCTACACCTTC.

The rearrangement uses TRBV5-1 and TRBJ1-2; tentative D call: TRBD1 (5 bases). The CDR3 has 14 amino acids. Germline CDR1 and CDR2: SGHRS and YFSETQ. The ends were cut back, 2 bases at V and 3 bases at J, with 11 bases in the middle. The CDR3 DNA sequence: TGCGCCAGCAGCTTAGGGCAGGGCGACTATGGCTACACCTTC. Translation gives CASSLGQGDYGYTF.

CDR3 DNA: TGTGCCAGCAGCTTGTTACAGGGTAATTCACCCCTCCACTTT. Translating gives CASSLLQGNSPLHF. The rearrangement joins TRBV5-4 to TRBJ1-6; the D gene is possibly TRBD1 (6 bases). This CDR3 spans 14 amino acids. CDR1 SGHNT and CDR2 YYREEE come from the germline V gene (reference sequence). Trimming left V 1 base short and J 6 bases short, with 8 bases between.

The chain employs TRBV6-1 and TRBJ2-7, with a weak D call TRBD1 (6 bases). The V gene's germline CDR1 is MNHNS and CDR2 SASEGT. This CDR3 contains 15 residues. Trimming cost V 2 bases and J 5 bases, with 16 bases left between them. CDR3 nucleotide sequence: TGTGCCAGCAGTGAAAGTACAACCGGGACAAACGAGCAGTACTTC. Translation: CASSESTTGTNEQYF.

This rearrangement joins TRBV6-5 to TRBJ2-3; 9 bases line up with TRBD2. Germline CDR1 MNHEY, CDR2 SVGAGI. The CDR3 extends over 16 amino acids. V lost 4 bases and J lost 1; bases outside the gene matches: 6. Here the CDR3 DNA reads TGTGCCAGCAGTTTCTTAGCGGGGGTCCGCACAGATACGCAGTATTTT. This encodes CASSFLAGVRTDTQYF.

The rearrangement links TRBV2 to TRBJ1-4; D is undetermined. This CDR3 spans 14 amino acids. The germline gives CDR1 SNHLY, CDR2 FYNNEI. V was cut by 6 bases and J by 4 bases, with 12 bases left in between. The CDR3 region has the DNA TGTGCCAGCAGGGGCCTATTAAATAATGAAAAACTGTTTTTT. Encoded protein: CASRGLLNNEKLFF.

CDR3 amino acids: CASSFSIEGTDTQYF. CDR3 nucleotides: TGTGCCAGCAGCTTTAGTATCGAGGGAACAGATACGCAGTATTTT. The J gene is TRBJ2-3, the V gene TRBV11-2; D may be TRBD2 (5 bases). This CDR3 contains 15 residues. V was pared by 3 bases and J by 3 bases, with 13 bases between. Germline assignment: CDR1 SGHAT and CDR2 FQNNGV.

The chain has TRBV25-1 and TRBJ1-6, with TRBD1 matching 12 bases. The V gene end was trimmed by 1 base and the J gene end by 8 bases; junction bases not matched to a gene: 3. The CDR3 contains 16 residues. Germline assignment: CDR1 MGHDK and CDR2 SYGVNS. The CDR3 DNA is TGTGCCAGCAGTGAATGGGGACAGGGGGCCCATTCACCCCTCCACTTT. Its translation: CASSEWGQGAHSPLHF.

This chain uses TRBV5-1 with TRBJ2-1, with 9 bases identical to TRBD2. The germline V gene has CDR1 SGHRS and CDR2 YFSETQ. Trimming took 0 bases from V and 8 from J; bases not matched to a gene: 6. There are 15 residues in the CDR3. The DNA for the CDR3 is TGCGCCAGCAGCTTGGAAGCGGGGGGCAAGGATGAGCAGTTCTTC. This translates into CASSLEAGGKDEQFF. Together with reference TRBV5-1 and TRBJ2-1, the CDR3 gives the full variable domain: KAGVTQTPRYLIKTRGQQVTLSCSPISGHRSVSWYQQTPGQGLQFLFEYFSETQRNKGNFPGRFSGRQFSNSRSEMNVSTLELGDSALYLCASSLEAGGKDEQFFGPGTRLTVL.

This chain joins TRBV28 and TRBJ1-2; unclear D gene. Germline V gene sequence: CDR1 MDHEN, CDR2 SYDVKM. V shed 3 bases and J shed 12 bases, with 14 bases lying between them. The CDR3 contains 12 residues. The CDR3 nucleotides are TGTGCCAGCAGTTTGCTGTATGGTGGGAACACCTTC. It encodes CASSLLYGGNTF.

This sequence joins TRBV7-9 and TRBJ2-5; D remains ambiguous. The germline CDR1 and CDR2 sequences are SEHNR and FQNEAQ (reference sequence). The CDR3 extends over 15 amino acids. V shed 0 bases and J shed 7 bases, with 15 bases lying between them. As DNA, the CDR3 is TGTGCCAGCAGCTTAGCCTCCCTGTCATCGATGACCCAGTACTTC. Its protein is CASSLASLSSMTQYF.

The chain is built from TRBV2 and TRBJ1-5; TRBD1 is a possible D gene (5 bases). This CDR3 spans 14 amino acids. Germline lookup yields CDR1 SNHLY and CDR2 FYNNEI. Trimming took 5 bases from V and 3 from J, leaving 11 bases between them. CDR3 protein: CASSRDGVNQPQHF. The DNA of the CDR3 is TGTGCCAGCAGTAGGGACGGGGTCAATCAGCCCCAGCATTTT.

V and J are TRBV12-3 or TRBV12-4 and TRBJ1-1, with no clear D. The V and J ends lost 5 bases and 4 bases respectively, with 5 bases between them. The CDR3 contains 11 residues. The CDR3, as DNA: TGTGCCAGCAGTACCCGCACTGAAGCTTTCTTT. Encoded protein: CASSTRTEAFF.

The chain has TRBV18 and TRBJ2-7, with 7 bases aligning to TRBD1. Germline V gene data show CDR1 as KGHSH and CDR2 as LQKENI. The trim removed 3 bases at V and 5 bases at J, leaving 7 bases unmatched. This CDR3 has 14 amino acids. CDR3 DNA sequence: TGTGCCAGCTCACCGGGGGTAGACAGGGACGAGCAGTACTTC. Translation: CASSPGVDRDEQYF.

The CDR3 reads CASSLGQGYGYTF. CDR3 in DNA: TGTGCCAGCAGCTTGGGACAGGGGTATGGCTACACCTTC. The J gene is TRBJ1-2, the V gene TRBV7-9; TRBD1 agrees at 10 bases. The CDR3 has 13 amino acids. Per the germline V gene, CDR1 is SEHNR and CDR2 is FQNEAQ (reference sequence). The V segment lost 3 bases and the J segment 5 bases; nucleotides outside the gene matches: 0.

This clone was found a few times. J is TRBJ1-2 and V is TRBV5-5; 8 bases are shared with TRBD1. Per the germline V gene, CDR1 is SGHKS and CDR2 is YYEKEE (reference sequence). There are 14 residues in the CDR3. The junction had 6 bases not matched to a gene; V was cut back by 1 base and J by 7 bases. CDR3 amino acids: CASSLTDRAVGYTF. The DNA of the CDR3 is TGTGCCAGCAGCTTGACGGACAGGGCGGTTGGCTACACCTTC.

This chain uses TRBV15 with TRBJ1-3; 8 bases fit TRBD1. This CDR3 spans 15 amino acids. V lost 4 bases to trimming and J lost 0 bases; unmatched junction nucleotides: 2. CDR1 LNHNV and CDR2 YYDKDF come from the germline V gene (reference sequence). The CDR3 protein is CATSIDRGSGNTIYF. The CDR3, as DNA: TGTGCCACCAGCATCGACAGGGGCTCTGGAAACACCATATATTTT.